This T cell receptor (beta chain) was sequenced in a study of T cell repertoires in ileal Crohn's disease. The data were produced by immunoSEQ multiplex PCR, yet TCRdb's version contains in-frame clones alone and is incomplete. The data contain 5,500 to 7,500 clones, about 80% of them singletons. Sample time point: inflamed ileum from the surgical specimen. The sequencing sample was made of ileal tissue. The TCR comes from an adult with Crohn's disease.

This CDR3 reads CASSAPGNTIYF. The CDR3 DNA sequence: TGCGCCAGCAGCGCACCGGGAAACACCATATATTTT. The chain carries TRBV5-1 and TRBJ1-3; the D is unclear. Germline CDR1 and CDR2: SGHRS and YFSETQ. The CDR3 has 12 amino acids. Trimming took 4 bases from V and 4 from J, leaving 6 bases between them.